Listed below are T cell receptor beta chains from one sample, sequenced in a study of OX40 agonist ivuxolimab in advanced cancers. Clones were sequenced by immunoSEQ multiplex PCR, and TCRdb holds only the in-frame ones, with some missing. The data contain fewer than 85,000 clones, over 80% of them singletons. The sample consisted of CD4+ or CD8+ T cells sorted from blood, taken in a trial of the OX40 agonist ivuxolimab. These receptors were taken from an adult with an advanced solid tumor such as melanoma, head and neck, liver or kidney cancer. Both conserved end residues are part of each CDR3. Not all rows give a size; the values are once, few, many and, for expanded clones, a class.

v_call	clone_size	j_call	cdr3_aa
TRBV5-1	.	TRBJ2-1	CASSFDRAAEQFF
TRBV18	.	TRBJ1-5	CASSAGADHGQPQHF
TRBV29-1	few	TRBJ1-1	CSVGVQTNTEAFF
TRBV7-2	.	TRBJ2-3	CARVLGDTQYF
TRBV28	.	TRBJ1-2	CASSRGQGGYGYTF
TRBV5-1	once	TRBJ2-7	CASSLAGQVSYEQYF
TRBV19	.	TRBJ2-7	CASSMGGYEQYF
TRBV9	once	TRBJ2-1	CASSPKIATSGRAGYNEQFF
TRBV7-2	.	TRBJ1-1	CASSLQRTGGLGAFF
TRBV7-9	.	TRBJ2-6	CASSDFSGANVLTF